What follows describes a single TCR beta chain. Germline V lookup: CDR1 MNHEY, CDR2 SVGEGT. The CDR3 is made up of 14 amino acids. V lost 5 bases and J 8 bases, leaving 16 bases between the germline ends. These data are taken from a study of response to subunit inactivated influenza vaccine. TCRdb itself ran the RT-PCR reads through MiXCR, one entry per CDR3 protein. The repertoire holds some 570,000 distinct CDR3 sequences, roughly 12% seen once, with 8% to 13% in the top ten. These data also formed part of another study, on T cells expressing NK-cell markers. Turning to that study: 5'RACE template switching with UMIs generated TCR beta cDNA.

This sequence was found in a man aged 50-60 years who received an inactivated influenza vaccine. The sample here was PBMCs from blood, taken on the day of vaccination. The V gene is TRBV6-2 or TRBV6-3, the J gene TRBJ2-1, with D possibly TRBD2 on 5 matching bases. CDR3 amino acids: CASSLLGLTHEQFF. The CDR3 nucleotides read TGTGCCAGCAGTCTCCTCGGACTGACGCATGAGCAGTTCTTC.